The 18 T cell receptor beta chains listed next were all sequenced from one sample in a study of control samples from healthy donors and cancer patients. Assay used: immunoSEQ multiplex PCR; TCRdb lists only in-frame clones, some missing. The table has tens of thousands of clones, 70% to 90% seen once. What was sequenced was blood. These receptors were taken from a man aged 25-45 years in good health.

The chain couples TRBV9 to TRBJ2-1, with D possibly being TRBD1 (5 bases). The CDR3 extends over 13 amino acids. V shed 3 bases and J shed 11 bases, with 15 bases lying between them. Germline CDR1 SGDLS, CDR2 YYNGEE. The CDR3 spells CASSEGWGTQQFF. The CDR3, as DNA: TGTGCCAGCAGCGAGGGGTGGGGTACACAGCAGTTCTTC.

The chain joins TRBV3-1 (or the pseudogene TRBV3-2) to TRBJ1-4, with D hard to call. V shed 0 bases and J shed 8 bases, with 10 bases lying between them. CDR1 is LGHDT, CDR2 YNNKEL, per germline (reference sequence). The CDR3 is made up of 14 amino acids. CDR3 loop: CASSQDFFREKLFF. CDR3 coding DNA: TGTGCCAGCAGCCAAGATTTCTTCCGGGAAAAACTGTTTTTT.

This chain links TRBV12-5 with TRBJ1-3; D not certain. The CDR3 is 18 residues long. Germline CDR1 is LGHNT and CDR2 is FRNRAP. Trimming took off 0 bases at V and 5 bases at J, with 20 bases between the two ends. CDR3 region: CASGLVSPTLEQRNTIYF. The CDR3, as DNA: TGTGCTAGTGGTTTGGTCTCACCGACTTTGGAACAAAGAAACACCATATATTTT.

CDR3 sequence: CSASQPNEQFF. In DNA form, the CDR3 reads TGCAGTGCTAGTCAACCCAATGAGCAGTTCTTC. V and J are TRBV20-1 and TRBJ2-1; D gene unclear. The CDR3 has 11 residues. CDR1 DFQATT and CDR2 SNEGSKA come from the germline V gene (reference sequence). V dropped 3 bases and J dropped 6 bases, with 6 bases sitting between them.

This CDR3 is CASSPLTGVEAFF. The CDR3 DNA reads TGTGCCAGCAGTCCCCTTACAGGGGTTGAAGCTTTCTTT. V gene TRBV12-3 or TRBV12-4 combines with J gene TRBJ1-1; TRBD1 matches 7 bases. The CDR3 consists of 13 residues. Trimming took 5 bases from V and 7 from J; bases not matched to a gene: 7.

V is TRBV20-1 and J is TRBJ2-7, with 8 bases identical to TRBD1. Germline CDR1 is DFQATT and CDR2 is SNEGSKA (reference sequence). The CDR3 is made up of 12 amino acids. V lost 6 bases, J lost 7 bases, and 8 bases stayed unmatched. CDR3 residues: CSASQGAGEQYF. For the CDR3, the DNA is TGCAGTGCAAGTCAGGGGGCTGGGGAGCAGTACTTC.

The V gene is TRBV7-9, the J gene TRBJ1-2, with 9 bases identical to TRBD1. Looked up from germline, CDR1 is SEHNR and CDR2 is FQNEAQ (reference sequence). V dropped 3 bases and J dropped 0; count of bases not matched to a gene: 5. The CDR3 length is 16 residues. The CDR3 sequence: CASSLWTGVTNYGYTF. The CDR3 DNA follows: TGTGCCAGCAGCTTGTGGACAGGGGTAACTAACTATGGCTACACCTTC.

The CDR3 DNA sequence: TGCGCCAGCAGCCGAGAACACGACGAGCAGTACTTC. Translating it yields CASSREHDEQYF. The chain recombines TRBV5-1 with TRBJ2-7; unclear D gene. V was trimmed by 4 bases and J by 5 bases, leaving 10 bases between them. Germline V gene data show CDR1 as SGHRS and CDR2 as YFSETQ. CDR3 length: 12 residues.

The V and J genes are TRBV6-5 and TRBJ2-6; 10 nucleotides align to TRBD1. The germline V gene encodes CDR1 MNHEY and CDR2 SVGAGI. V gave up 9 bases and J gave up 1 base; unmatched junction bases: 3. The CDR3 consists of 15 residues. CDR3 residues: CASQDRGSGANVLTF. In DNA form, the CDR3 reads TGTGCCAGTCAGGACAGGGGGTCTGGGGCCAACGTCCTGACTTTC.

The V and J genes are TRBV10-3 and TRBJ1-5; D might be TRBD1 (6 bases). CDR3 length: 13 amino acids. V lost 2 bases, J lost 6 bases, and 8 bases lay in between. Germline V gene lookup returns CDR1 ENHRY and CDR2 SYGVKD. CDR3 in amino acids: CAISEQQGQPQHF. DNA for the CDR3: TGTGCCATCAGTGAGCAACAGGGTCAGCCCCAGCATTTT.

This sequence joins TRBV5-5 and TRBJ2-7, with 8 positions matching TRBD1. CDR3 length: 14 residues. Germline loops: CDR1 SGHKS, CDR2 YYEKEE (reference sequence). The V and J ends lost 4 bases and 1 base, in that order; junction bases with no gene match: 4. The CDR3: CASSPDRGSYEQYF. CDR3 sequence (DNA): TGTGCCAGCAGCCCCGACAGGGGTTCCTACGAGCAGTACTTC.

The gene calls are TRBV7-9 and TRBJ1-5; D call uncertain. The CDR3 runs 12 residues. Per the germline V gene, CDR1 is SEHNR and CDR2 is FQNEAQ (reference sequence). V shed 1 base and J shed 7 bases, with 5 bases lying between them. The CDR3 is CASSLDLQPQHF. The CDR3 coding sequence is TGTGCCAGCAGCTTAGACCTGCAGCCCCAGCATTTT.

V gene TRBV28 combines with J gene TRBJ2-2, with TRBD1 matching 9 bases. Germline-derived CDR1 and CDR2 are MDHEN and SYDVKM. CDR3 size: 16 residues. V lost 8 bases to trimming and J lost 5 bases; unmatched junction nucleotides: 12. The CDR3 spells CASGGGTGFSTGELFF. In DNA form, the CDR3 reads TGTGCCAGCGGTGGGGGGACAGGGTTTTCGACCGGGGAGCTGTTTTTT. The full variable domain, its missing parts supplied by reference TRBV28 and TRBJ2-2, is DVKVTQSSRYLVKRTGEKVFLECVQDMDHENMFWYRQDPGLGLRLIYFSYDVKMKEKGDIPEGYSVSREKKERFSLILESASTNQTSMYLCASGGGTGFSTGELFFGEGSRLTVL.

The chain links TRBV5-1 to TRBJ1-3, with 9 nucleotides matching TRBD1. Germline-derived CDR1 and CDR2 are SGHRS and YFSETQ. The J segment lost 4 bases and the V segment lost 5 bases, leaving 10 bases of the junction unmatched. The CDR3 contains 16 residues. CDR3 sequence: CASSLPGQGNGNTIYF. CDR3 coding DNA: TGCGCCAGCAGTCTACCGGGACAGGGAAACGGAAACACCATATATTTT.

The chain links TRBV25-1 to TRBJ1-2; 12 bases line up with TRBD1. The CDR3 totals 16 residues. Unmatched junction bases numbered 8, after V lost 3 bases and J lost 6 bases. Germline V gene data show CDR1 as MGHDK and CDR2 as SYGVNS. This CDR3 reads CASSDPGQGAFHGYTF. In DNA form, the CDR3 reads TGTGCCAGCAGTGACCCGGGACAGGGGGCATTTCATGGCTACACCTTC.

The CDR3 sequence: CASSIGDKRAFF. The CDR3, as DNA: TGTGCCAGTAGTATAGGGGACAAAAGGGCTTTCTTT. This rearrangement joins TRBV19 to TRBJ1-1, with a possible D match to TRBD1 (6 bases). CDR3 length: 12 residues. Trimming removed 1 base from V and 11 bases from J, with 11 bases in between. CDR1 is LNHDA and CDR2 is SQIVND in the germline V gene (reference sequence).

The rearrangement links TRBV5-1 to TRBJ2-1; D is uncertain. The CDR3 contains 13 residues. Trimming took off 0 bases at V and 5 bases at J, with 6 bases between the two ends. Germline values: CDR1 SGHRS, CDR2 YFSETQ. This CDR3 reads CASSLDPHNEQFF. In nucleotides, the CDR3 is TGCGCCAGCAGCTTGGACCCCCACAATGAGCAGTTCTTC.

The chain couples TRBV5-1 to TRBJ1-6; no definite D call. Germline lookup yields CDR1 SGHRS and CDR2 YFSETQ. V lost 1 base, J lost 2 bases, and 10 bases lay in between. The CDR3 has 16 residues. The CDR3 here is CASSLSKGAYNSPLHF. The CDR3 coding sequence is TGCGCCAGCAGCTTGAGTAAAGGAGCCTATAATTCACCCCTCCACTTT.